These 3 T cell receptor beta chains were sequenced from one sample in a study of multiple sclerosis patients with progressive multifocal leukoencephalopathy. Produced via immunoSEQ multiplex PCR; TCRdb's table is partial and in-frame only. The profile shows under 35,000 clones, about 87% of them singletons. Indicated time point: time of PML onset. The material sequenced was PBMCs, taken from a patient treated with natalizumab. These receptor sequences come from a woman in her forties with progressive multifocal leukoencephalopathy.

V is TRBV30 and J is TRBJ2-5; D call uncertain. V lost 1 base and J 3 bases, leaving 12 bases between the germline ends. The CDR3 sequence is 14 residues long. In germline, CDR1 is GTSNPN, CDR2 SVGIG (reference sequence). CDR3 amino acids: CAWSEGSQKETQYF. DNA of the CDR3: TGTGCCTGGAGTGAAGGGTCCCAAAAAGAGACCCAGTACTTC.

The chain couples TRBV6-5 to TRBJ2-1, with D possibly matching TRBD1 (5 bases). Deletions cut 2 bases from V and 2 bases from J, with 13 bases between. Per germline, CDR1 MNHEY and CDR2 SVGAGI. The CDR3 loop spans 16 amino acids. CDR3 coding DNA: TGTGCCAGCAGTTACCAAGGGGTGGCGGCCTACAATGAGCAGTTCTTC. The encoded protein is CASSYQGVAAYNEQFF.

This clone was detected once. The J gene is TRBJ1-3, the V gene TRBV5-1; maybe TRBD1 (5 bases). Germline CDR1 is SGHRS and CDR2 is YFSETQ. The CDR3 runs to 16 residues. V was clipped by 4 bases and J by 2 bases, with 16 bases between them. CDR3 region: CASSPNTGGTGNTIYF. CDR3 DNA sequence: TGCGCCAGCAGCCCGAATACGGGGGGAACTGGAAACACCATATATTTT.